The following is a T cell receptor (beta chain) sequence with its context. Germline lookup yields CDR1 MNHEY and CDR2 SMNVEV (reference sequence). V lost 7 bases and J lost 0; bases outside the gene matches: 9. This CDR3 comprises 15 residues. The data were obtained in a study of blood T cell repertoires in COVID-19. The overall study: PBMCs, B-cell-depleted T cells, or T cells were the source of the cDNA or gDNA that made up the material.

This table comes from immunoSEQ multiplex PCR, and its TCRdb copy is limited to in-frame clones, with some not included. The profile shows around 45,000 clones, under 85% of them singletons. The receptor's source is a man older than 75 in a cohort sampled during active COVID-19. The V and J genes are TRBV27 and TRBJ2-7, with 7 positions matching TRBD1. The material sequenced was peripheral blood. CDR3 DNA sequence: TGTGCCAGCACCTTGAGACAGGGAGACTCCTACGAGCAGTACTTC. The encoded protein is CASTLRQGDSYEQYF.